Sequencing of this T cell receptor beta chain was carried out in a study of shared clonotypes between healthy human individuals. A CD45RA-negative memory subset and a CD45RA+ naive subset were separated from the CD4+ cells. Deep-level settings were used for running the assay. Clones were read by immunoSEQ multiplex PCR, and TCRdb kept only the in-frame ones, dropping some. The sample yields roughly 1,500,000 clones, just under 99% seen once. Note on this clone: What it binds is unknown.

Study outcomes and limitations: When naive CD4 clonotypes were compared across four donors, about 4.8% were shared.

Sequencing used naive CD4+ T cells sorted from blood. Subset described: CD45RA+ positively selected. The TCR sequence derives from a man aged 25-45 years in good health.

CDR3 in DNA: TGTGCCAGCAGATCTAGGACTTCCGGGGGAGATACGCAGTATTTT. This encodes CASRSRTSGGDTQYF. V gene TRBV2 combines with J gene TRBJ2-3; possibly TRBD2 for D (6 bases). The CDR3 consists of 15 residues. V was clipped by 6 bases and J by 5 bases, with 18 bases between them. CDR1 and CDR2 from the germline V gene are SNHLY and FYNNEI.